The clone carrying this T cell receptor (beta chain) showed up just once. The antigen remains undetermined. The sample comes from a study of T cell responses to AZD1222 COVID-19 vaccine. The study, taken as a whole, reports: Sampled repertoires all dated from after the peak T cell response. Targeting of unmutated variant regions was reportedly seen in nearly half of spike-specific TCRs. Only 6 or 7 people who got AZD1222 tested seropositive at baseline. Vaccine-associated CD4 TCRs spanned spike, dominant at 160-218 and 743-854.

Deletions cut 4 bases from V and 7 bases from J, with 11 bases between. Germline assignment: CDR1 SEHNR and CDR2 FQNEAQ (reference sequence). The CDR3 is 14 amino acids. Produced via immunoSEQ multiplex PCR; TCRdb's table is partial and in-frame only. The sample lists about 81,000 clones; over 75% were seen once. This clonotype was sampled from an adult who received the AZD1222 COVID-19 vaccine. This specimen consisted of peripheral blood, obtained 28 days after the second AZD1222 dose. V is TRBV7-9 and J is TRBJ1-6; a possible D gene is TRBD1 (6 bases). The CDR3 protein is CASSSGQQNSPLHF. DNA for the CDR3: TGTGCCAGCAGCTCCGGACAGCAGAATTCACCCCTCCACTTT.